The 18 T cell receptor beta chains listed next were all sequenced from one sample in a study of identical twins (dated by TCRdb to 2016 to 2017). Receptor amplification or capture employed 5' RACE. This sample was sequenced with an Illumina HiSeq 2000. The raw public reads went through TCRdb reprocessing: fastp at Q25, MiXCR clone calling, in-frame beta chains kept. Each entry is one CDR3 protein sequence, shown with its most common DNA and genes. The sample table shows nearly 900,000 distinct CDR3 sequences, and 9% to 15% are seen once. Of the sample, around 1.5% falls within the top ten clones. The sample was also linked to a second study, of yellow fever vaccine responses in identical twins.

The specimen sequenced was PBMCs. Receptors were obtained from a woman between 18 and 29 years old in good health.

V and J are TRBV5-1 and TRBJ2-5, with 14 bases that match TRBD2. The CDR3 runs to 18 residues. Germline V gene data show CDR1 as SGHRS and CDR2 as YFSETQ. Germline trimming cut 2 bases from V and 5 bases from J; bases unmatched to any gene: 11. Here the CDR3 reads CASSFRLAGGLGGETQYF. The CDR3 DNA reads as TGCGCCAGCAGCTTCCGACTAGCGGGGGGGCTTGGCGGTGAGACCCAGTACTTC.

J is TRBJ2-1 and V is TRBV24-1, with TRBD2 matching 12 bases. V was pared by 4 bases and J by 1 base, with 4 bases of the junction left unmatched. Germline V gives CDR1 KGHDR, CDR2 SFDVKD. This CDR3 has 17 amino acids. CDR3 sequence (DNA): TGTGCCACCAGTGAGAGGACTAGCGGGATTTCCTACAATGAGCAGTTCTTC. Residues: CATSERTSGISYNEQFF.

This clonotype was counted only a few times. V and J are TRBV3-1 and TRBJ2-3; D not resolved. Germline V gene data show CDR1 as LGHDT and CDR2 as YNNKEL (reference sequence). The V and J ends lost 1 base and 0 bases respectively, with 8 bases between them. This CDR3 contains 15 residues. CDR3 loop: CASSQVGLSTDTQYF. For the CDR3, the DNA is TGTGCCAGCAGCCAAGTCGGTCTAAGCACAGATACGCAGTATTTT.

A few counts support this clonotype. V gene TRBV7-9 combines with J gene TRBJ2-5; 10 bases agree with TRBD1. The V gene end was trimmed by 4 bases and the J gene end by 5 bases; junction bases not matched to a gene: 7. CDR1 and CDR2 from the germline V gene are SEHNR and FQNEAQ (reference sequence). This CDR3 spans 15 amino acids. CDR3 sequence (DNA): TGTGCCAGCAGCTCTTCGACAGGGGGCATGGAGACCCAGTACTTC. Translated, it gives CASSSSTGGMETQYF.

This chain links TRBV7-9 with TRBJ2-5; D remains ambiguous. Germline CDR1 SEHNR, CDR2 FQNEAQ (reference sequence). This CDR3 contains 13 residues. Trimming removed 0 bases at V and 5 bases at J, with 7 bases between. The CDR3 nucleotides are TGTGCCAGCAGCTTAGCAAGGGTGGAGACCCAGTACTTC. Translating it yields CASSLARVETQYF.

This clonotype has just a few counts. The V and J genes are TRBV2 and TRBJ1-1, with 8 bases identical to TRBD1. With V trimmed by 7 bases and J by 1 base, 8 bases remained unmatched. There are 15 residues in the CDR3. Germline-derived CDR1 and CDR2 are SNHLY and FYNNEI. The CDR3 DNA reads TGTGCCAGCATCGCAGGGGGCTCCCCGAACACTGAAGCTTTCTTT. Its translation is CASIAGGSPNTEAFF.

The CDR3 DNA follows: TGTGCCAGCAGACGACTAGCGGAGTACAATGAGCAGTTCTTC. Its protein product is CASRRLAEYNEQFF. V gene TRBV2 combines with J gene TRBJ2-1; 9 bases are a match to TRBD2. J lost 4 bases, V lost 6 bases, and 4 bases had no gene match. Germline values: CDR1 SNHLY, CDR2 FYNNEI. The CDR3 length is 14 residues.

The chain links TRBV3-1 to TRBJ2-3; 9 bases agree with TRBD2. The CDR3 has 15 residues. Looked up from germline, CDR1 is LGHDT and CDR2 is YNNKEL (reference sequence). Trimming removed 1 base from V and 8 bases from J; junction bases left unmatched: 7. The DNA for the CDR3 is TGTGCCAGCAGCCAAGGAAGGCTAGCGGGAAGTACGCAGTATTTT. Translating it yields CASSQGRLAGSTQYF.

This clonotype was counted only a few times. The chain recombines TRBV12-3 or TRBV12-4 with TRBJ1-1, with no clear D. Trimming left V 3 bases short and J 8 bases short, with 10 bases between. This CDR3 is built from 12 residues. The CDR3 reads CASSLPAGEAFF. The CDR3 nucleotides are TGTGCCAGCAGTTTGCCAGCCGGCGAAGCTTTCTTT.

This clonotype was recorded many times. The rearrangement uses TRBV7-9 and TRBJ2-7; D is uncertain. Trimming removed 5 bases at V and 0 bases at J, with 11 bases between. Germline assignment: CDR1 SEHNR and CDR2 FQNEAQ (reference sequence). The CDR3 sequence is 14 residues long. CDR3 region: CASSDRVSSYEQYF. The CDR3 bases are TGTGCCAGCAGCGACCGGGTATCCTCCTACGAGCAGTACTTC.

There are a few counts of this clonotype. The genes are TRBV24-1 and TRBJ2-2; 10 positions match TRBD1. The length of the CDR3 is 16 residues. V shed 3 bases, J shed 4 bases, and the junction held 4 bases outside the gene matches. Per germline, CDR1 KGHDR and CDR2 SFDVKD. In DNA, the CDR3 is TGTGCCACCAGTGATGAGGGACAGGGGCGCACCGGGGAGCTGTTTTTT. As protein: CATSDEGQGRTGELFF.

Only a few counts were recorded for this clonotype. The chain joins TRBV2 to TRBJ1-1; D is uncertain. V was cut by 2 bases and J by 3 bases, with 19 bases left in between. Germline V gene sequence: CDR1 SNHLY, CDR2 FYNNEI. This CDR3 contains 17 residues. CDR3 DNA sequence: TGTGCCAGCAGTGAACTTGGTTTAGGGCAGGAGGACACTGAAGCTTTCTTT. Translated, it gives CASSELGLGQEDTEAFF.

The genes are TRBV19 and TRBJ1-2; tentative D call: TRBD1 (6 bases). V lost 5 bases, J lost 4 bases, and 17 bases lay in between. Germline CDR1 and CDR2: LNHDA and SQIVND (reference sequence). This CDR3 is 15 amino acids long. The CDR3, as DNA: TGTGCCAGTAGTCTTCTCACGGACAGCCTCTATGGCTACACCTTC. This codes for CASSLLTDSLYGYTF.

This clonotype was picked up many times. The CDR3, as DNA: TGTGCCAGCAGCTTCCGACAGGGCACAGATACGCAGTATTTT. Protein product: CASSFRQGTDTQYF. The rearrangement joins TRBV12-3 or TRBV12-4 to TRBJ2-3, with a possible D match to TRBD1 (6 bases). The CDR3 is 14 amino acids. Between the trimmed V and J ends, which lost 6 bases and 1 base, there was a span of 11 bases.

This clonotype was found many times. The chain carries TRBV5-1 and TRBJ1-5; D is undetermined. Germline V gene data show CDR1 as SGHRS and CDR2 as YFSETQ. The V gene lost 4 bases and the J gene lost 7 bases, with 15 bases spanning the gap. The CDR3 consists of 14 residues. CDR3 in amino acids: CASSAQDGGQPQHF. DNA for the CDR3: TGCGCCAGCAGCGCCCAAGACGGTGGCCAGCCCCAGCATTTT.

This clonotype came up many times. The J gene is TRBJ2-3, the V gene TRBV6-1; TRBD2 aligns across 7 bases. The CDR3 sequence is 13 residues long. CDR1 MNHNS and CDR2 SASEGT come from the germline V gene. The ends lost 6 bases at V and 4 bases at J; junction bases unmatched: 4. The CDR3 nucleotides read TGTGCCAGCAGCGGGGGGACGCCAGATACGCAGTATTTT. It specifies CASSGGTPDTQYF.

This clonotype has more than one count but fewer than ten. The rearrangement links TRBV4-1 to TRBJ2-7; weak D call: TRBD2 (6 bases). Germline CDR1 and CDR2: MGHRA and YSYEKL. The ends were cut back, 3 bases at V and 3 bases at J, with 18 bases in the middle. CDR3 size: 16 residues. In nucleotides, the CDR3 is TGCGCCAGCAGCCAGATACCGATGGGGAGGAACTACGAGCAGTACTTC. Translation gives CASSQIPMGRNYEQYF.

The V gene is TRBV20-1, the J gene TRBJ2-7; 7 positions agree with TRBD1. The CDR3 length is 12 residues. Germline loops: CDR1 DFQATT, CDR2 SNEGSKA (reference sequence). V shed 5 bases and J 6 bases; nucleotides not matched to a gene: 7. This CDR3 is CSADDRVGEQYV. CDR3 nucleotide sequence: TGCAGTGCTGATGACAGGGTAGGCGAGCAGTACGTC.